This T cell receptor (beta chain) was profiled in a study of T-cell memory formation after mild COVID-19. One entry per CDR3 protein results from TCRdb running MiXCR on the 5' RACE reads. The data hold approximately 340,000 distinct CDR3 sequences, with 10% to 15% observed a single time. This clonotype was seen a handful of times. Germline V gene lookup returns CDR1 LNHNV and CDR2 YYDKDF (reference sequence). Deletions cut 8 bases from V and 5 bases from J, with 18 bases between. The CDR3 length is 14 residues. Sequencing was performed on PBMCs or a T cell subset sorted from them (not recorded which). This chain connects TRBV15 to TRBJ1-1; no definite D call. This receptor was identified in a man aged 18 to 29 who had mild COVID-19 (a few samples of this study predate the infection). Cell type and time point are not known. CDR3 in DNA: TGTGCCACCCGAGGGAGGACTCTAGGGACTGAAGCTTTCTTT. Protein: CATRGRTLGTEAFF.